This TCR beta chain comes out of a study of immune characterization of retroperitoneal liposarcoma. CDR3 size: 12 residues. Per germline, CDR1 SGHNT and CDR2 YENEEA. TCRdb reprocessed the PCR reads with MiXCR, giving one entry per CDR3 protein. The repertoire consists of 7,000 or so distinct CDR3 sequences, with roughly 31% occurring once and the leading ten covering around 30%. The sample holds many counts of this clonotype. The clonotype was recovered from a female donor with retroperitoneal liposarcoma. The sequenced sample was tumor tissue. The chain combines TRBV11-3 with TRBJ2-1; D remains ambiguous. The DNA end is more similar to TRBJ2-7, so the J call may be wrong. The CDR3 coding sequence is TGTGCCAGCAGCTTAGATCCCCACGAGCAGTACTTC. This gives the protein CASSLDPHEQYF.